The sequence of this T cell receptor beta chain was determined in a study of shared clonotypes between healthy human individuals. At the level of the study: Those who served as donors were two women and three men between the ages of 18 and 49.

CDR1 is SEHNR, CDR2 FQNEAQ, per germline (reference sequence). V lost 4 bases and J lost 3; bases outside the gene matches: 8. CDR3 size: 16 residues. Sequenced by immunoSEQ multiplex PCR; TCRdb stores in-frame clones only, minus some. The repertoire holds some 360,000 clones, with about 73% as singletons. Memory CD4+ cells were the fraction left after CD45RA+ naive selection. Sequencing used memory CD4+ T cells sorted from blood. Subset: CD45RA-negative fraction. The sequence was obtained from a man aged 30 to 45 in good health. This chain joins TRBV7-9 and TRBJ2-2, with 7 bases matching TRBD2. CDR3 nucleotides: TGTGCCAGCAGCTCCCCGGGGAGGGCGTACACCGGGGAGCTGTTTTTT. As protein: CASSSPGRAYTGELFF.